This T cell receptor beta chain came from a study of cytomegalovirus exposure and HLA in healthy donors. This CDR3 region has 15 residues. Germline CDR1 is LNHDA and CDR2 is SQIVND (reference sequence). Trimming cost V 10 bases and J 7 bases; bases outside gene matches: 13. As regards this clone: Its specificity is unknown.

The study, taken as a whole, reports: Earlier findings revealed that most TCR beta V segments proved productive either about 87% or about 30% of the time. Later analysis suggested links between common viral pathogens and several top significant clusters. Specificity of three CMV-associated chains for CMV antigens was verified in vitro. Later work found most CMV-associated TCR beta chains apparently HLA-restricted.

PCR used 60 Vbeta primers and 13 Jbeta primers. The repertoire was sequenced with immunoSEQ multiplex PCR; TCRdb's copy has only in-frame clones and lacks some. Of approximately 22,000 clones listed, roughly 80% are singletons. This TCR was sampled from a man between 60 and 75 years old in good health and CMV-seronegative. The chain uses TRBV19 and TRBJ1-6; 7 bases are shared with TRBD1. Input material: PBMCs. CDR3 sequence (DNA): TGTGCCACCAGATGGGGGACAGCTGTGAATTCACCCCTCCACTTT. This sequence encodes CATRWGTAVNSPLHF.